This TCR beta chain derives from a study of response to subunit inactivated influenza vaccine. Of note for this clonotype: Its cognate antigen is unknown.

Broader study findings: Few new T cells, the authors suggested, are recruited by each seasonal influenza vaccination.

TCRdb called the RT-PCR reads again in MiXCR, with one record for every CDR3 protein. The sample holds 530,000 or so distinct CDR3 sequences; 14% are singletons and the top ten take 8.5% to 14%. The length of the CDR3 is 15 residues. J lost 2 bases, V lost 0 bases, and 3 bases had no gene match. Germline-derived CDR1 and CDR2 are SGHRS and YFSETQ. The rearrangement uses TRBV5-1 and TRBJ2-3; 7 bases align to TRBD1. The clonotype was recovered from a middle-aged man who received an inactivated influenza vaccine. The sequenced sample was PBMCs from blood, obtained 11 to 12 days after vaccination. CDR3 in amino acids: CASSLEGATTDTQYF. The CDR3 DNA reads as TGCGCCAGCAGCTTGGAGGGGGCGACCACAGATACGCAGTATTTT.